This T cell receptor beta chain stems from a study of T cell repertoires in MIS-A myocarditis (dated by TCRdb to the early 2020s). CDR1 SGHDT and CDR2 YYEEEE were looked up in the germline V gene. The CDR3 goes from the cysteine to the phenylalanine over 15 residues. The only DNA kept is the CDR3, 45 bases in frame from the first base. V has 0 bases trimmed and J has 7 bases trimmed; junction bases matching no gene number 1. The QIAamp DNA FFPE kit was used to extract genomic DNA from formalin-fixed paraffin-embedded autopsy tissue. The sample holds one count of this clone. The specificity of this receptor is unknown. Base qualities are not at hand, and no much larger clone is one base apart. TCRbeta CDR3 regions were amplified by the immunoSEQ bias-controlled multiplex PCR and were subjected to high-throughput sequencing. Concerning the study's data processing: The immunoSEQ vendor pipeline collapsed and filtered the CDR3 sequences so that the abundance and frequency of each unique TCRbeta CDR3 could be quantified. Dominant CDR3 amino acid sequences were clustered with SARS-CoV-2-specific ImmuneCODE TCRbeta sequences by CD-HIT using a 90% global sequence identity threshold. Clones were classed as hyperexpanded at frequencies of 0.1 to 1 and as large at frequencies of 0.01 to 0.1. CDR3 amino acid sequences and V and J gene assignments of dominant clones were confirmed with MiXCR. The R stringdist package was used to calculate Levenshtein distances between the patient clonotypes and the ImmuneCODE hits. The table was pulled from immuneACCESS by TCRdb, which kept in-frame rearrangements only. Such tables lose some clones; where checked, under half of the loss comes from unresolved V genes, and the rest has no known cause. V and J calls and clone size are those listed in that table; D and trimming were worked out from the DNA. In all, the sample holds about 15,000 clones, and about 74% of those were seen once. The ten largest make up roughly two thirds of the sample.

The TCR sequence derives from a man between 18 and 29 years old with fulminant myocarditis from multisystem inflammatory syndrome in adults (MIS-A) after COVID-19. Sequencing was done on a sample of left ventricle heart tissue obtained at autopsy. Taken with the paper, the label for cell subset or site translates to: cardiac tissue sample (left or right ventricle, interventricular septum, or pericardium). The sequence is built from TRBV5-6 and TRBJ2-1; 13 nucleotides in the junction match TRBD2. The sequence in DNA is TGTGCCAGCAGCTTGGGGACTAGCGGGAGTAATGAGCAGTTCTTC. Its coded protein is CASSLGTSGSNEQFF.